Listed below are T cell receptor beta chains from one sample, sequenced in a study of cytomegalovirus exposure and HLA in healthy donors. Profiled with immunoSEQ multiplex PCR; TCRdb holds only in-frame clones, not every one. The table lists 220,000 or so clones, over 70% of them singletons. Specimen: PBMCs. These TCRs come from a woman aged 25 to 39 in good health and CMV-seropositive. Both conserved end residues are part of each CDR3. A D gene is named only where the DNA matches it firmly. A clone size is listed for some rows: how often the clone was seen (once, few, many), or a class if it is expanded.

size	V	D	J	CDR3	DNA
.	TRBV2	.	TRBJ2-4	CATSSGVGRERKAKNIQYF	TGTGCCACCTCATCGGGAGTTGGTCGAGAACGAAAAGCCAAAAACATTCAGTACTTC
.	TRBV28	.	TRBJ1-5	CASSSYQPQHF	TGTGCCAGCAGTTCTTATCAGCCCCAGCATTTT
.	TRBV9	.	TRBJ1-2	CASSVTEDSGYTF	TGTGCCAGCAGCGTCACTGAGGATTCTGGCTACACCTTC
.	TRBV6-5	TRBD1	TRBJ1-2	CASSYLQGATYGYTF	TGTGCCAGCAGTTACCTACAGGGGGCAACCTATGGCTACACCTTC
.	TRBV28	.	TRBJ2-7	CASSSAADGFYEQYF	TGTGCCAGCAGTTCCGCGGCCGATGGGTTCTACGAGCAGTACTTC
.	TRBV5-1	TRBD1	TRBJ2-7	CASSLARDSPRSYEQYF	TGCGCCAGCAGCTTGGCTCGGGACAGTCCCAGGTCCTACGAGCAGTACTTC
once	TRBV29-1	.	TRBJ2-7	CSVGKGPSSYEQYF	TGCAGCGTGGGGAAGGGACCGAGCTCCTACGAGCAGTACTTC
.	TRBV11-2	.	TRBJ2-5	CASSPYQETQYF	TGTGCCAGCAGCCCATACCAAGAGACCCAGTACTTC
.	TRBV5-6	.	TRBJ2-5	CASSFLDSAQEETQYF	TGTGCCAGCAGCTTCCTCGACAGCGCCCAAGAAGAGACCCAGTACTTC
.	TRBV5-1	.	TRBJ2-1	CASSLAFILGHNEQFF	TGCGCCAGCAGCTTGGCCTTTATCCTTGGTCACAATGAGCAGTTCTTC
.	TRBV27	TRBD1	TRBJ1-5	CASSLIAGGQQPQHF	TGTGCCAGCAGTTTAATAGCAGGGGGCCAGCAGCCCCAGCATTTT
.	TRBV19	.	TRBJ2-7	CASSIDGGASYEQYF	TGTGCCAGTAGTATAGATGGGGGCGCTTCCTACGAGCAGTACTTC
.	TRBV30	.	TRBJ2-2	CASTNPGPGELFF	TGTGCCAGTACGAATCCCGGGCCCGGGGAGCTGTTTTTT
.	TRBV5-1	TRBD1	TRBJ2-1	CASSLDGTVSLYNEQFF	TGCGCCAGCAGCTTGGACGGGACAGTAAGCCTTTACAATGAGCAGTTCTTC
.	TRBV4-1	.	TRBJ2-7	CASSQGQGIDYEQYF	TGCGCCAGCAGCCAAGGTCAGGGGATCGACTACGAGCAGTACTTC
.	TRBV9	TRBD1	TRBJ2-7	CASSAGQGGEQYF	TGTGCCAGCAGCGCGGGACAGGGCGGCGAGCAGTACTTC
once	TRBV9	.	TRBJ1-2	CASSPSSPGAGGKTF	TGTGCCAGCAGCCCCTCCAGCCCCGGGGCGGGGGGTAAAACCTTC
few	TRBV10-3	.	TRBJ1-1	CAISEGQMNTEAFF	TGTGCCATCAGTGAGGGTCAGATGAACACTGAAGCTTTCTTT
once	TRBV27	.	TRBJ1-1	CASSPRQATEAFF	TGTGCCAGCAGTCCGAGACAGGCCACTGAAGCTTTCTTT
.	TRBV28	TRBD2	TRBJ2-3	CASRPGTSDTDTQYF	TGTGCCAGCAGGCCCGGGACTAGCGACACAGATACGCAGTATTTT
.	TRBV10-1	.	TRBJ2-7	CASSEGSGGTETYEQYF	TGCGCCAGCAGTGAAGGGTCCGGGGGCACTGAAACCTACGAGCAGTACTTC
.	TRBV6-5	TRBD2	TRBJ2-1	CASSSRERGYNEQFF	TGTGCCAGCAGTTCCCGCGAGCGGGGTTACAATGAGCAGTTCTTC